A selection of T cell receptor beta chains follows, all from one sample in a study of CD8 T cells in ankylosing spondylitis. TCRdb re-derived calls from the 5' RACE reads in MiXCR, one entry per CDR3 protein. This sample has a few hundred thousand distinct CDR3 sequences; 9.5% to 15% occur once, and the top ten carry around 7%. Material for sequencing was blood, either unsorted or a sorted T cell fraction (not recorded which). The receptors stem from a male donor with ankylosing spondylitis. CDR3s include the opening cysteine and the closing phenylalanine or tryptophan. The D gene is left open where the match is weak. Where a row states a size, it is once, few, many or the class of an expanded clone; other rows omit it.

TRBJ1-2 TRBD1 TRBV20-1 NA CSAPRQGAYGYTF TGCAGTGCTCCCCGACAGGGGGCCTATGGCTACACCTTC
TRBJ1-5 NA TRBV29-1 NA CSVEGQEDQPQHF TGCAGCGTTGAAGGACAGGAAGATCAGCCCCAGCATTTT
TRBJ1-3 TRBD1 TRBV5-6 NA CASSLTRGLSGNTIYF TGTGCCAGCAGTCTTACTAGGGGGCTCTCTGGAAACACCATATATTTT
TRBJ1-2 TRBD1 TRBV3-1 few CASSQDLLDRAGYTF TGTGCCAGCAGCCAAGATCTTTTGGACAGGGCTGGCTACACCTTC
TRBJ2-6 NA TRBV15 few CATLPGRYSGANVLTF TGTGCCACCTTACCAGGACGGTACTCTGGGGCCAACGTCCTGACTTTC
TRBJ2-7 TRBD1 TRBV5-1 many CASSSPGQGFYEQYF TGCGCCAGCAGCTCGCCGGGACAGGGATTCTACGAGCAGTACTTC
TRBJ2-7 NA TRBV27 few CASRRTGPYEQYF TGTGCCAGCAGGAGGACTGGCCCCTACGAGCAGTACTTC
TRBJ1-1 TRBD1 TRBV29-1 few CSVARQGDTEAFF TGCAGCGTTGCACGACAGGGGGACACTGAAGCTTTCTTT
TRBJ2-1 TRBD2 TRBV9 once CASSPFGAGVGYNEQFF TGTGCCAGCAGCCCATTCGGGGCGGGAGTGGGATACAATGAGCAGTTCTTC
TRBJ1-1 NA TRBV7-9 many CASSWERAGYTEAFF TGTGCCAGCAGCTGGGAAAGGGCGGGATACACTGAAGCTTTCTTT
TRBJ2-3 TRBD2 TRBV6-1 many CASSGRTSGSGDTQYF TGTGCCAGCAGTGGGCGGACTAGCGGGAGTGGAGATACGCAGTATTTT
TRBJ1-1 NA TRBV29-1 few CSATRDRNTEAFF TGCAGCGCTACCAGGGATCGGAACACTGAAGCTTTCTTT
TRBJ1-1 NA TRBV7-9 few CASSLDPRRNTEAFF TGTGCCAGCAGCTTAGACCCAAGGCGGAACACTGAAGCTTTCTTT
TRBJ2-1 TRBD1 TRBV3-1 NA CASSQGQKEFF TGTGCCAGCAGCCAGGGACAGAAGGAGTTCTTC
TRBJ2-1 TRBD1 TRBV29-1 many CSVEGQGIYNEQFF TGCAGCGTTGAGGGACAGGGGATTTACAATGAGCAGTTCTTC
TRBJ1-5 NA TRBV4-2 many CASSQLQGRNQPQHF TGTGCCAGCAGCCAACTTCAGGGTCGCAATCAGCCCCAGCATTTT
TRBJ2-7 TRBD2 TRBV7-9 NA CASSRTSLNYEQYF TGTGCCAGCAGCCGGACTAGCTTAAACTACGAGCAGTACTTC
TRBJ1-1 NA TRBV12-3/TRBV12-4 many CASSSGTEAFF TGTGCCAGCAGTTCGGGCACTGAAGCTTTCTTT
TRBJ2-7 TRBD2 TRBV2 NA CASRRLAGGTVREQYF TGTGCCAGCCGCCGACTAGCGGGAGGGACAGTCCGCGAGCAGTACTTC
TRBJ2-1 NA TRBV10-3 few CAILGGGEQFF TGTGCCATCTTGGGGGGAGGTGAGCAGTTCTTC
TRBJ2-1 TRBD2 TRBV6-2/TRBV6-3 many CASSYSGLAETQWEQFF TGTGCCAGCAGTTACTCGGGACTAGCGGAGACCCAATGGGAGCAGTTCTTC
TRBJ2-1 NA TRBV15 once CATSTLGTDSSYNEQFF TGTGCCACCTCCACGTTAGGAACCGATAGCTCCTACAATGAGCAGTTCTTC
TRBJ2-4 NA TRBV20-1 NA CSAVDRIAKNIQYF TGCAGTGCTGTGGACCGAATAGCCAAAAACATTCAGTACTTC
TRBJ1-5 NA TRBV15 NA CATSRTTAAGQPQHF TGTGCCACCAGCAGAACCACCGCCGCGGGTCAGCCCCAGCATTTT
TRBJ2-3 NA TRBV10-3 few CAISADSANTQYF TGTGCCATCAGTGCCGATAGCGCGAATACGCAGTATTTT
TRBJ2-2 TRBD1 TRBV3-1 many CASSARTGETGELFF TGTGCCAGCAGCGCTCGGACAGGGGAGACCGGGGAGCTGTTTTTT
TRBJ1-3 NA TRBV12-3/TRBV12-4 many CASRRGEGNTIYF TGTGCCAGCAGGAGGGGGGAGGGAAACACCATATATTTT